What follows is one TCR beta chain and its context. Its target is unknown. Treatment of the sample: approximately 10-day PBMC culture with coronavirus spike peptide pools or control peptides (ViraFEST assay). Peptide-pool expansion of antigen-specific T cells preceded TCR sequencing in ViraFEST. Two million PBMCs per well were cultured with about 10 IU/ml IL-2 and 10 ug/ml peptide pools. This sample is part of a study of vaccination and CD4 T cells after COVID-19. Study details: The study drew post-COVID samples a median 101 days after diagnosis (range 35 to 161).

The Oncomine TCR Beta short-read assay sequenced DNA from cultured CD4+ T cells. Investigators obtained genomic DNA by extraction from cultured CD4+ T cells. A single record per CDR3 protein comes from TCRdb applying MiXCR to the PCR reads. The sample has 13,000 to 15,000 distinct CDR3 sequences; 53% are singletons. CDR1 and CDR2 (germline): SGHAT, FQNNGV. Trimming stripped 4 bases from V and 5 bases from J, with 11 bases between. This CDR3 has 13 amino acids. This chain uses TRBV11-2 with TRBJ2-5, with unresolved D. The clonotype originates from a human donor who had recovered from COVID-19. Sequences were obtained from CD4+ T cells from blood, cultured in vitro. CDR3: CASSYTTTETQYF. The CDR3, as DNA: TGTGCCAGCAGCTACACTACGACCGAGACCCAGTACTTC.